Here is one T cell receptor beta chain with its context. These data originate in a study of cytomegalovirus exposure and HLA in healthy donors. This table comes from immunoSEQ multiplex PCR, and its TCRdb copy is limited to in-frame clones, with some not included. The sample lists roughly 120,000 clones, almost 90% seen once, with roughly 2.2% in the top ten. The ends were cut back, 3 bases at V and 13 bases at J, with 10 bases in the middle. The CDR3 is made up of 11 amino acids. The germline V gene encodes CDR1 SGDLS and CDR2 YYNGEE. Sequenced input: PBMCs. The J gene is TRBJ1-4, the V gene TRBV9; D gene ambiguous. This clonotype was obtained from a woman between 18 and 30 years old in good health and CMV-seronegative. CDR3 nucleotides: TGTGCCAGCAGCGGTGACTTAGGACTGTTTTTT. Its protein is CASSGDLGLFF.